This T cell receptor (beta chain) was sequenced during a study of regulatory T cells in long-lasting Graves disease. The CDR3 is 14 amino acids. Germline V CDR1 and CDR2: SNHLY, FYNNEI. The V segment lost 8 bases and the J segment 6 bases; nucleotides outside the gene matches: 9. Study observations and caveats: Between persistent patients, more than 2,500 public clonotypes were shared, exceeding the 950 to 1,000 shared between new patients. Persistent cases favored TRBV28, TRBJ1-2 and TRBJ2-5.

The time point was: persistent/refractory GD, antithyroid drugs over 5 years with positive TRAb. RNA isolated from PBMCs was used to make the TCR library. Peripheral blood, around 9 milliliters per patient, was collected in EDTA tubes. Building the TCR beta libraries relied on iRepertoire HTBI primers, and CDR3 regions underwent Arm-PCR. TCRdb fed the multiplex PCR reads into MiXCR, producing one record per CDR3 protein. The sample holds 400,000 to 450,000 distinct CDR3 sequences, around a quarter seen once. There are many counts of this clonotype. Its matching antigen is unknown. This chain uses TRBV2 with TRBJ1-2, with 10 bases fitting TRBD1. The receptor's source is a female donor with Graves disease. The source material was peripheral blood mononuclear cells (PBMCs), sampled when the disease was refractory, from a patient treated with antithyroid drugs. CDR3 DNA: TGTGCCAGCCTACGGGACAGGGGATCCCATGGCTACACCTTC. Encoded protein: CASLRDRGSHGYTF.